Below are 16 T cell receptor beta chains sequenced from a single sample in a study of T cell repertoires in cytomegalovirus infection. These receptors have no identified antigens. TCRdb used MiXCR to reprocess the reads, holding one entry per CDR3 protein. The data hold 200,000 or so distinct CDR3 sequences, with 35% to 40% observed a single time. Sequencing used CD8+ T cells from cultured PBMCs, obtained from culture after CMV antigen stimulation. The receptors here all came from a human donor in good health (CMV status not recorded). Some clones in this sample may be carry-over from other donors' samples.

The rearrangement joins TRBV7-6 to TRBJ2-1; either TRBD1 or TRBD2 may fit D (5 bases each). Germline V gene sequence: CDR1 SGHVS, CDR2 FNYEAQ. Trimming left V 6 bases short and J 10 bases short, with 16 bases between. The CDR3 totals 13 residues. The DNA for the CDR3 is TGTGCCAGCAGGTCCGGGGCCAGCACCGAGCAGTTCTTC. Translating it yields CASRSGASTEQFF.

The table lists this clonotype with a few counts. The rearrangement links TRBV7-9 to TRBJ2-3, with D possibly TRBD1 on 6 matching bases. CDR1 and CDR2 from the germline V gene are SEHNR and FQNEAQ (reference sequence). V lost 5 bases and J lost 4, with 13 bases in between. CDR3 length: 14 amino acids. This CDR3 reads CASSPQGSPDTQYF. CDR3 DNA sequence: TGTGCCAGCAGCCCCCAGGGGTCCCCAGATACGCAGTATTTT.

The chain joins TRBV11-2 to TRBJ1-3; TRBD1 matches at 12 bases. The V and J ends lost 4 bases and 4 bases, in that order; junction bases with no gene match: 11. The CDR3 runs to 18 residues. CDR1 SGHAT and CDR2 FQNNGV come from the germline V gene. This chain's CDR3 is CASSSSARDRGLGNTIYF. Written as DNA, the CDR3 is TGTGCCAGCAGCTCGTCAGCTCGGGACAGGGGGCTGGGAAACACCATATATTTT.

V and J are TRBV6-1 and TRBJ2-2, with 12 bases lining up with TRBD2. The CDR3 contains 16 residues. V shed 4 bases, J shed 3 bases, and the junction held 3 bases outside the gene matches. CDR1 and CDR2 (germline): MNHNS, SASEGT. CDR3 residues: CASSGLAGEDTGELFF. CDR3 nucleotide sequence: TGTGCCAGCAGTGGACTAGCGGGAGAAGACACCGGGGAGCTGTTTTTT.

A few counts support this clonotype. The rearrangement uses TRBV4-2 and TRBJ1-1, with D maybe TRBD1 (5 bases). V lost 2 bases to trimming and J lost 4 bases, with 20 bases between them. This CDR3 contains 17 residues. CDR1 is LGHNA, CDR2 YNFKEQ, per germline. The CDR3 reads CASSQPMAGRKSTEAFF. CDR3 nucleotides: TGTGCCAGCAGCCAACCGATGGCAGGGAGGAAAAGCACTGAAGCTTTCTTT.

The sample holds a few counts of this clonotype. The V and J genes are TRBV7-9 and TRBJ2-6; TRBD1 might be the D (5 bases). This CDR3 is built from 18 residues. Germline lookup yields CDR1 SEHNR and CDR2 FQNEAQ (reference sequence). The V and J ends lost 4 bases and 0 bases respectively, with 16 bases between them. CDR3 sequence: CASSSTAKPYSGANVLTF. In nucleotides, the CDR3 is TGTGCCAGCAGCTCGACAGCTAAACCCTACTCTGGGGCCAACGTCCTGACTTTC.

The chain has TRBV7-9 and TRBJ2-2; tentative D call: TRBD1 (6 bases). Germline assignment: CDR1 SEHNR and CDR2 FQNEAQ (reference sequence). Trimming took off 5 bases at V and 0 bases at J, with 13 bases between the two ends. The CDR3 consists of 16 residues. CDR3 in amino acids: CASSGDEGANTGELFF. CDR3 in DNA: TGTGCCAGCAGCGGAGATGAGGGGGCGAACACCGGGGAGCTGTTTTTT. Using reference TRBV7-9 and TRBJ2-2 for the parts outside the CDR3, the full variable domain is DTGVSQNPRHKITKRGQNVTFRCDPISEHNRLYWYRQTLGQGPEFLTYFQNEAQLEKSRLLSDRFSAERPKGSFSTLEIQRTEQGDSAMYLCASSGDEGANTGELFFGEGSRLTVL.

This rearrangement joins TRBV6-4 to TRBJ2-3; D is ambiguous. Per the germline V gene, CDR1 is MRHNA and CDR2 is SNTAGT. The CDR3 is 13 residues long. The ends were cut back, 4 bases at V and 2 bases at J, with 7 bases in the middle. CDR3 loop: CASSVRVTDTQYF. The DNA for the CDR3 is TGTGCCAGCAGTGTACGAGTCACAGATACGCAGTATTTT.

V is TRBV12-5 and J is TRBJ1-5; weak D call: TRBD1 (6 bases). CDR3 length: 17 amino acids. In germline, CDR1 is LGHNT, CDR2 FRNRAP. The V gene lost 3 bases and the J gene lost 6 bases, with 21 bases spanning the gap. The CDR3 protein is CASGFSPWGPQSQPQHF. CDR3 sequence (DNA): TGTGCTAGTGGTTTTTCCCCGTGGGGGCCTCAGAGTCAGCCCCAGCATTTT.

There are many counts of this clonotype. V gene TRBV7-9 combines with J gene TRBJ2-1; 12 bases fit TRBD2. The germline V gene encodes CDR1 SEHNR and CDR2 FQNEAQ (reference sequence). Trimming cost V 4 bases and J 4 bases; bases outside gene matches: 5. The CDR3 extends over 16 amino acids. The CDR3 DNA sequence: TGTGCCAGCAGCTCGAGACTAGCGGGGGATTACAATGAGCAGTTCTTC. The encoded protein is CASSSRLAGDYNEQFF.

The chain carries TRBV29-1 and TRBJ2-7; TRBD1 agrees at 8 bases. The length of the CDR3 is 14 residues. Germline V gene lookup returns CDR1 SQVTM and CDR2 ANQGSEA. V lost 0 bases to trimming and J lost 5 bases; unmatched junction nucleotides: 6. The CDR3 is CSVEDRGQGDEQYF. The CDR3 bases are TGCAGCGTTGAAGATCGAGGACAGGGTGACGAGCAGTACTTC.

This clonotype turned up a few times. This chain links TRBV7-6 with TRBJ2-3; 12 bases match TRBD2. This CDR3 region has 17 residues. Unmatched junction bases numbered 6, after V lost 5 bases and J lost 0 bases. Germline lookup yields CDR1 SGHVS and CDR2 FNYEAQ. CDR3 in amino acids: CASSPRTSGESTDTQYF. The CDR3 DNA is TGTGCCAGCAGCCCGCGGACTAGCGGGGAGAGCACAGATACGCAGTATTTT.

The chain joins TRBV12-3 or TRBV12-4 to TRBJ2-1; 7 positions agree with TRBD1. This CDR3 has 13 residues. J was trimmed by 4 bases and V by 5 bases; bases with no gene match: 2. The CDR3 nucleotides read TGTGCCAGCAGTGGGGACAGTTACAATGAGCAGTTCTTC. As protein: CASSGDSYNEQFF.

This chain joins TRBV6-6 and TRBJ2-3, with TRBD2 matching 8 bases. The CDR3 runs 14 residues. The germline V gene encodes CDR1 MNHNY and CDR2 SVGAGI (reference sequence). The J segment lost 0 bases and the V segment lost 7 bases, leaving 3 bases of the junction unmatched. CDR3: CASKQRGSTDTQYF. CDR3 coding DNA: TGTGCCAGCAAGCAGCGGGGGAGCACAGATACGCAGTATTTT.

This clonotype was picked up a small number of times. The V gene is TRBV23-1, the J gene TRBJ1-2; D is unresolved. TRBV23-1 qualifies as an ORF whose function is uncertain. CDR3 length: 14 amino acids. V dropped 8 bases and J dropped 3 bases, with 16 bases sitting between them. In DNA form, the CDR3 reads TGCGCCAGCCCAAGAGGAGGGCCGGACTATGGCTACACCTTC. Translating it yields CASPRGGPDYGYTF.

This clonotype occurred a few times. The chain employs TRBV10-3 and TRBJ2-7; no reliable D call. V was shortened by 3 bases and J by 5 bases, with 14 bases between the two germline ends. The germline CDR1 and CDR2 sequences are ENHRY and SYGVKD. The CDR3 runs to 14 residues. In nucleotides, the CDR3 is TGTGCCATCAGTGATCCAGGCCAGATGAACGAGCAGTACTTC. Translating it yields CAISDPGQMNEQYF.